This T cell receptor beta chain comes out of a study of regulatory T cells in long-lasting Graves disease. Combining iRepertoire HTBI primers with Arm-PCR of CDR3 regions, the authors built TCR beta libraries. One entry per CDR3 protein results from TCRdb running MiXCR on the multiplex PCR reads. The sample consists of hundreds of thousands of distinct CDR3 sequences, roughly 15% of them appearing once. Indicated time point: newly diagnosed GD, antithyroid drugs for less than 3 months. TCR sequences were obtained from RNA taken from PBMCs. CDR1 is SGHRS, CDR2 YFSETQ, per germline. CDR3 length: 15 amino acids. Between the trimmed V and J ends, which lost 4 bases and 2 bases, there was a span of 14 bases. These records were also assigned to another study, of T cells in Graves' hyperthyroidism and ophthalmopathy.

The receptor was derived from a woman aged 25 to 39 with Graves disease. Sequenced material: peripheral blood mononuclear cells (PBMCs), taken at new diagnosis, from a patient treated with antithyroid drugs. The chain combines TRBV5-1 with TRBJ2-3; D possibly uses TRBD1 or TRBD2 (5 bases each). CDR3 sequence reads: CASSATGTITDTQYF. In DNA form, the CDR3 reads TGCGCCAGCAGCGCGACCGGGACGATCACAGATACGCAGTATTTT.